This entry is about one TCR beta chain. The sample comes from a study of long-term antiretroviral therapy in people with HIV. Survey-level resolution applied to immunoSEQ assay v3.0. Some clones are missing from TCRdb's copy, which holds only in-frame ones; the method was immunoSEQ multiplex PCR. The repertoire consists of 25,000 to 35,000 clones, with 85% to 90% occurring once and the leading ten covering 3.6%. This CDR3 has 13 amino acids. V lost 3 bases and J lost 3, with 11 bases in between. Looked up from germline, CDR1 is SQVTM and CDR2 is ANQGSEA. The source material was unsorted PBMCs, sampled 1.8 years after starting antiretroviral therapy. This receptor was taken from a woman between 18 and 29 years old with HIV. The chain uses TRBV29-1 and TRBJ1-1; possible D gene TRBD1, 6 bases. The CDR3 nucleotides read TGCAGCGTTGACACAGGGCGGGACACTGAAGCTTTCTTT. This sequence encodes CSVDTGRDTEAFF.